This T cell receptor beta chain was recovered during a study of response to subunit inactivated influenza vaccine. General observations from the study: Authors suggested seasonal influenza vaccinations each recruit few new T cells.

As regards this clonotype: The target antigen is unknown.

The germline CDR1 and CDR2 sequences are DFQATT and SNEGSKA (reference sequence). The V and J ends lost 0 bases and 2 bases respectively, with 14 bases between them. There are 15 residues in the CDR3. MiXCR, run by TCRdb on the RT-PCR reads, gives a single entry per CDR3 protein. The repertoire holds about 190,000 distinct CDR3 sequences, under 15% seen once, with roughly 24% in the top ten. The chain has TRBV20-1 and TRBJ2-7; unclear D gene. The source was CD8+ T cells sorted from PBMCs, collected more than 4 days after vaccination. The TCR originated in a man aged 45-60 years who received an inactivated influenza vaccine. The DNA for the CDR3 is TGCAGTGCTAGAGATCAGGCTAGACCTGCCTACGAGCAGTACTTC. It translates to CSARDQARPAYEQYF.